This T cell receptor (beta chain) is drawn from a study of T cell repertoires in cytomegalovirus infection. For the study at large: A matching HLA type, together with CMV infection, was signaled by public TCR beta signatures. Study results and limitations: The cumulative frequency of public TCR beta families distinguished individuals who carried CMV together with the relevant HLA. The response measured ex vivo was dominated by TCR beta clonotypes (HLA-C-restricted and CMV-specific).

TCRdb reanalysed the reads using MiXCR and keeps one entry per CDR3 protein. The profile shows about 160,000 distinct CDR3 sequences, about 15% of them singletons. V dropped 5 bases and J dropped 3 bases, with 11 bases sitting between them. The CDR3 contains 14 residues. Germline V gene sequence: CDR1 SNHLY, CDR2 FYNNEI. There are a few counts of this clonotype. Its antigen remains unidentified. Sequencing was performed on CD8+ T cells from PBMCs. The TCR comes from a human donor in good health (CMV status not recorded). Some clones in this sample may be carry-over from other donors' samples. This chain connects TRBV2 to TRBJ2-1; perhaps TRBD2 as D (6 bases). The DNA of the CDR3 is TGTGCCAGCAGTCAGGTCGGGGGCTACAATGAGCAGTTCTTC. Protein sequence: CASSQVGGYNEQFF.